This T cell receptor beta chain was sequenced during a study of PD-1 blockade in classical Hodgkin lymphoma. Produced via immunoSEQ multiplex PCR; TCRdb's table is partial and in-frame only. The sample has about 30,000 clones, approximately 90% seen once. Regarding this clone: What it recognizes is unknown.

The V end was cut by 0 bases, the J end by 5 bases, with 5 bases between. From germline, CDR1 is SGHTA and CDR2 FQGNSA. This CDR3 is 13 amino acids long. Time point described: cycle 4 day 1 (C4D1), after more than 5 weeks of nivolumab. Relapses following autologous stem cell transplantation were seen in all patients, with brentuximab vedotin exposure varying. Starting with thawed PBMCs, CD4+ T cells were purified by magnetic negative selection. Best response was recorded as complete response, partial response or progressive disease. Study-level results: Newly diagnosed patients reportedly trailed healthy donors in baseline TCR diversity. Sources of repertoire differences remain undefined, possibly disease activity or prior therapy.

Sequencing was performed on CD4+ T cells from blood, taken before the fourth cycle of nivolumab. The V call is TRBV7-2, the J call TRBJ1-5; D uncertain. The TCR comes from a human donor with classical Hodgkin lymphoma. The DNA for the CDR3 is TGTGCCAGCAGCTTAGCGAGGGATCAGCCCCAGCATTTT. Protein sequence: CASSLARDQPQHF.